A selection of T cell receptor beta chains follows, all from one sample in a study of CD8 T cells in Susac syndrome. MiXCR was run by TCRdb on the immunoSEQ multiplex PCR reads, yielding one entry per CDR3 protein. The data show fewer than 150,000 distinct CDR3 sequences, more than 75% seen once. The sample comprised CD8+ T cells from PBMCs. The receptors derive from a human donor with multiple sclerosis. The CDR3 runs from the conserved cysteine through the conserved F or W. Each record gives: CDR3 protein, CDR3 DNA, D gene, V gene, J gene, clone size. D genes are given only for firm matches. Rows may omit the clone size; those that give it use once, few, many or a size class.

CASSGLAGEVGETQYF	TGTGCCAGCAGTGGCCTGGCGGGAGAGGTCGGAGAGACCCAGTACTTC	TRBD2	TRBV2	TRBJ2-5	once
CASSVGTDKYEQYF	TGTGCCAGCAGCGTAGGGACGGATAAATACGAGCAGTACTTC	.	TRBV9	TRBJ2-7	once
CATISQGAGNEKLFF	TGTGCCACCATCTCACAGGGGGCGGGTAATGAAAAACTGTTTTTT	TRBD1	TRBV24-1	TRBJ1-4	.
CAWSAGDEQYF	TGTGCCTGGAGTGCAGGGGATGAGCAGTACTTC	.	TRBV30	TRBJ2-7	.
CATSDFRVGTANYGYTF	TGTGCCACCAGTGATTTCCGGGTTGGGACAGCTAACTATGGCTACACCTTC	TRBD1	TRBV24-1	TRBJ1-2	.
CASSVDLADTYEQYF	TGTGCCAGCAGCGTAGACCTAGCGGACACCTACGAGCAGTACTTC	TRBD2	TRBV9	TRBJ2-7	.
CASKGHGVNSDYEQYF	TGTGCCAGCAAGGGCCACGGCGTCAACTCGGACTACGAGCAGTACTTC	.	TRBV28	TRBJ2-7	.
CASSQDPREGDEQYF	TGTGCCAGCAGCCAAGATCCCCGGGAGGGGGACGAGCAGTACTTC	TRBD2	TRBV3-1	TRBJ2-7	.
CASSSQGLEAFF	TGTGCCAGCAGCTCTCAGGGGCTGGAAGCTTTCTTT	.	TRBV9	TRBJ1-1	.
CASSSSGGSAYNEQFF	.	.	TRBV27	TRBJ2-1	.
CASRPRAVGGEQFF	TGTGCCAGCCGTCCCAGGGCAGTCGGGGGTGAGCAGTTCTTC	.	TRBV27	TRBJ2-1	.
CASSLAGGPGRGAFF	TGTGCCAGCAGTTTAGCGGGGGGCCCAGGTAGGGGCGCTTTCTTT	.	TRBV12-3/TRBV12-4	TRBJ1-1	.
CAWSMDGFTEAFF	TGTGCCTGGAGCATGGACGGGTTCACTGAAGCTTTCTTT	.	TRBV30	TRBJ1-1	.
CASGPTGGSPLHF	TGTGCCAGCGGGCCGACAGGGGGTTCACCCCTCCACTTT	TRBD1	TRBV27	TRBJ1-6	.
CASSHMGTGNTEAFF	TGCGCCAGCAGCCACATGGGGACAGGGAACACTGAAGCTTTCTTT	TRBD1	TRBV4-1	TRBJ1-1	.
CASSLAAGGADTQYF	TGTGCCAGCAGCTTAGCGGCGGGAGGAGCAGATACGCAGTATTTT	TRBD2	TRBV7-9	TRBJ2-3	.
CASSSYQFGRVYNEQFF	TGTGCCAGCAGTTCTTACCAATTCGGACGGGTCTACAATGAGCAGTTCTTC	.	TRBV6-2/TRBV6-3	TRBJ2-1	once
CAWSFGDFQPQHF	TGTGCCTGGAGTTTTGGGGACTTCCAGCCCCAGCATTTT	.	TRBV30	TRBJ1-5	.
CSAGTAYGYTF	TGCAGCGCCGGGACAGCCTATGGCTACACCTTC	TRBD1	TRBV29-1	TRBJ1-2	.
CASETSGHGGGELFF	TGTGCCAGCGAGACTAGCGGCCACGGGGGCGGGGAGCTGTTTTTT	TRBD2	TRBV2	TRBJ2-2	once
CASSLTEEGLAFETQYF	TGTGCCAGCAGCTTGACCGAGGAGGGACTAGCCTTCGAGACCCAGTACTTC	TRBD2	TRBV5-6	TRBJ2-5	.
CASRQQGSEQYF	TGTGCCAGCAGGCAACAAGGGTCCGAGCAGTACTTC	.	TRBV7-9	TRBJ2-7	.
CASSSWGGAAEQYF	TGTGCCAGCAGTTCTTGGGGGGGAGCGGCCGAGCAGTACTTC	TRBD2	TRBV12-3/TRBV12-4	TRBJ2-7	.
CASSPSGVGELFF	TGTGCCAGCAGTCCATCGGGGGTCGGGGAGCTGTTTTTT	.	TRBV6-1	TRBJ2-2	.
CASWARFHEQYF	TGTGCCTCATGGGCCAGGTTCCACGAGCAGTACTTC	.	TRBV6-4	TRBJ2-7	.
CASSPKRAGELFF	TGTGCCAGCAGCCCAAAGCGGGCCGGGGAGCTGTTTTTT	.	TRBV9	TRBJ2-2	.
CASRSGGTNYGYTF	TGTGCCAGCAGGTCTGGGGGAACCAACTATGGCTACACCTTC	.	TRBV27	TRBJ1-2	.
CASSSTRSDSRNTEAFF	TGTGCCAGCAGCTCTACCAGATCCGACAGTAGGAACACTGAAGCTTTCTTT	.	TRBV7-9	TRBJ1-1	.
CASSQGLNQPQHF	TGTGCCAGCAGCCAAGGCCTTAATCAGCCCCAGCATTTT	.	TRBV4-2	TRBJ1-5	few
CASSLVSASSQHF	TGTGCCAGCAGCTTAGTTTCGGCCTCATCCCAGCATTTT	.	TRBV7-2	TRBJ1-5	.
CASSQGAGVGEQFF	TGCGCCAGCAGCCAAGGAGCGGGAGTAGGTGAGCAGTTCTTC	TRBD2	TRBV4-1	TRBJ2-1	.
CASSYTGGYGYTF	TGTGCCAGCAGTTATACAGGGGGCTATGGCTACACCTTC	TRBD1	TRBV6-5	TRBJ1-2	.
CASSFHWQGAHGYTF	TGTGCCAGCAGCTTCCATTGGCAGGGGGCACATGGCTACACCTTC	TRBD1	TRBV7-9	TRBJ1-2	.
CASSQDSGQGRAEQYF	TGCGCCAGCAGCCAAGATTCTGGACAGGGGAGGGCCGAGCAGTACTTC	TRBD1	TRBV4-1	TRBJ2-7	.
CSARLHTGELFF	TGCAGTGCTCGGCTCCACACCGGGGAGCTGTTTTTT	.	TRBV20-1	TRBJ2-2	.
CASSPLLRVESGANVLTF	TGTGCCAGCAGCCCCTTATTGAGGGTTGAGAGTGGGGCCAACGTCCTGACTTTC	.	TRBV7-2	TRBJ2-6	.
CASSLIPRQGKYF	TGTGCCAGCAGTTTAATCCCCCGACAGGGGAAGTACTTC	TRBD1	TRBV28	TRBJ2-7	.
CASKRLTGDNTEAFF	TGTGCCAGCAAGCGTCTTACGGGCGACAACACTGAAGCTTTCTTT	.	TRBV6-5	TRBJ1-1	.
CATSEGQGTDTQYF	TGTGCCACCAGTGAGGGACAGGGAACAGATACGCAGTATTTT	TRBD1	TRBV24-1	TRBJ2-3	.
CASTGTDSSTNEKLFF	TGTGCCTCGACAGGGACCGACAGCTCAACTAATGAAAAACTGTTTTTT	TRBD1	TRBV12-3/TRBV12-4	TRBJ1-4	.
CASSWSGGGNEQFF	TGTGCCAGCAGTTGGAGCGGGGGCGGGAATGAGCAGTTCTTC	TRBD2	TRBV12-3/TRBV12-4	TRBJ2-1	.
CASSLEIGGWEQFF	TGTGCCAGCAGCTTGGAAATTGGCGGGTGGGAGCAGTTCTTC	.	TRBV5-4	TRBJ2-1	.
CASAGLAEYEQYF	TGTGCCAGCGCGGGACTAGCGGAATACGAGCAGTACTTC	TRBD2	TRBV27	TRBJ2-7	.
CATQPGGPATGELFF	TGTGCCACCCAACCGGGGGGGCCCGCCACCGGGGAGCTGTTTTTT	TRBD2	TRBV6-5	TRBJ2-2	once
CASSLVVRSAETQYF	TGTGCCAGCAGCTTGGTAGTGCGGTCGGCAGAGACCCAGTACTTC	.	TRBV5-6	TRBJ2-5	.
CASRPVGTGELFF	TGTGCCAGCAGGCCCGTTGGCACCGGGGAGCTGTTTTTT	.	TRBV9	TRBJ2-2	.
CASRLGQGIPEAFF	TGCGCCAGCAGGCTCGGACAGGGGATCCCTGAAGCTTTCTTT	TRBD1	TRBV4-1	TRBJ1-1	once
CAWSVKVPDTEAFF	TGTGCCTGGAGTGTAAAAGTTCCGGACACTGAAGCTTTCTTT	.	TRBV30	TRBJ1-1	.
CASSQVGGEKLFF	TGTGCCAGCAGCCAAGTAGGCGGGGAAAAACTGTTTTTT	.	TRBV14	TRBJ1-4	.
CASSWEDRTQYF	TGTGCCAGCAGTTGGGAAGATCGTACGCAGTATTTT	.	TRBV25-1	TRBJ2-3	.
CASSIRVAASYEQYF	TGTGCCAGTAGTATACGGGTAGCGGCATCCTACGAGCAGTACTTC	.	TRBV19	TRBJ2-7	.
CSVAGTSGLREPYNEQFF	TGCAGCGTTGCGGGGACTAGCGGGTTGCGGGAGCCCTACAATGAGCAGTTCTTC	TRBD2	TRBV29-1	TRBJ2-1	.
CASSLSAAGANVLTF	TGTGCCAGCAGTTTATCGGCAGCGGGGGCCAACGTCCTGACTTTC	.	TRBV12-3/TRBV12-4	TRBJ2-6	.
CSASRGPGTSENEQYF	TGCAGTGCTAGCCGGGGGCCCGGGACTAGCGAAAACGAGCAGTACTTC	TRBD2	TRBV20-1	TRBJ2-7	.
CASSPGLITYEQYF	TGTGCCAGCAGTCCAGGGCTGATTACCTACGAGCAGTACTTC	.	TRBV12-3/TRBV12-4	TRBJ2-7	.
CATSDSGFNQPQHF	TGTGCCACCAGTGATTCAGGCTTCAATCAGCCCCAGCATTTT	.	TRBV24-1	TRBJ1-5	.
CASILAGDNEQFF	TGTGCCAGCATACTAGCGGGAGACAATGAGCAGTTCTTC	TRBD2	TRBV3-1	TRBJ2-1	.
CASSPSAGGDGYTF	TGTGCCAGCAGCCCTAGTGCAGGGGGCGACGGCTACACCTTC	TRBD1	TRBV7-2	TRBJ1-2	.
CASAPGSSSYEQYF	TGTGCCAGCGCCCCGGGGAGTAGCTCCTACGAGCAGTACTTC	.	TRBV12-3/TRBV12-4	TRBJ2-7	.